Following are 27 T cell receptor beta chains from one sample sequenced in a study of identical twins (dated by TCRdb to about 2016). Libraries were built with 5' RACE. Sequencing relied on an Illumina HiSeq 2000. TCRdb redid the processing of the public reads, applying fastp at Q25 and MiXCR, and retained in-frame beta chains. Each record represents a unique CDR3 protein, reported with the most common genes and DNA among its rows. The sample has some 500,000 distinct CDR3 sequences on record, 20% to 25% of them singletons. Together, the top ten hold about 0.93% of the sample. These same records also appear under a second study, on T cells expressing NK-cell markers.

Sample: CD4+ T cells sorted from blood. These receptors all come from a woman aged 18-29 years in good health.

The chain recombines TRBV12-3 or TRBV12-4 with TRBJ2-7, with D perhaps matching TRBD1 or TRBD2 (6 bases each). Trimming cost V 2 bases and J 4 bases, with 12 bases left between them. The CDR3 is 14 residues long. DNA of the CDR3: TGTGCCAGCAGTTTACCGCAGGGGAGGTACGAGCAGTACTTC. Translating gives CASSLPQGRYEQYF.

This clonotype was seen more than once but under ten times. This chain links TRBV7-9 with TRBJ2-1; D ambiguous. The CDR3 loop spans 15 amino acids. Trimming removed 5 bases from V and 6 bases from J, with 17 bases in between. The germline CDR1 and CDR2 sequences are SEHNR and FQNEAQ (reference sequence). CDR3 nucleotides: TGTGCCAGCAGCCCTGGGGTACTGTTGGGCAATGAGCAGTTCTTC. Its protein is CASSPGVLLGNEQFF.

This clonotype was recorded a few times. The gene calls are TRBV7-9 and TRBJ2-4; perhaps TRBD1 as D (6 bases). Per the germline V gene, CDR1 is SEHNR and CDR2 is FQNEAQ (reference sequence). The CDR3 extends over 15 amino acids. Trimming left V 6 bases short and J 3 bases short, with 15 bases between. CDR3 DNA sequence: TGTGCCAGCAGTCCAGGGGCGGTCGGCAAAAACATTCAGTACTTC. Protein sequence: CASSPGAVGKNIQYF.

V gene TRBV7-9 combines with J gene TRBJ2-2; D unresolved. V was pared by 5 bases and J by 7 bases, with 17 bases between. This CDR3 is 15 amino acids long. Per the germline V gene, CDR1 is SEHNR and CDR2 is FQNEAQ (reference sequence). CDR3 sequence reads: CASSLTTPVDGELFF. In DNA, the CDR3 is TGTGCCAGCAGCCTCACGACCCCGGTGGACGGGGAGCTGTTTTTT. Full variable domain (rest looked up from reference TRBV7-9 and TRBJ2-2): DTGVSQNPRHKITKRGQNVTFRCDPISEHNRLYWYRQTLGQGPEFLTYFQNEAQLEKSRLLSDRFSAERPKGSFSTLEIQRTEQGDSAMYLCASSLTTPVDGELFFGEGSRLTVL.

This clonotype has only a few counts. The CDR3 bases are TGCAGTGCTAGAATTACTGATGCCCCGGGGCTGGGCGAAGCTTTCTTT. Translated, it gives CSARITDAPGLGEAFF. The chain has TRBV20-1 and TRBJ1-1; D possibly corresponds to TRBD1 (5 bases). This CDR3 is built from 16 residues. In germline, CDR1 is DFQATT, CDR2 SNEGSKA (reference sequence). Trimming shortened V by 2 bases and J by 8 bases, and 24 bases separated the two germline ends.

V gene TRBV4-3 combines with J gene TRBJ2-1; no clear D gene. V was pared by 4 bases and J by 12 bases, with 19 bases between. Germline V gene sequence: CDR1 LGHNA, CDR2 YSLEER. The CDR3 has 14 residues. The CDR3 reads CASSRDTGFVGQFF. DNA for the CDR3: TGCGCCAGCAGCCGAGACACCGGGTTTGTCGGGCAGTTCTTC.

The V call is TRBV10-3, the J call TRBJ2-7; no firm D call. This CDR3 is 13 amino acids long. Looked up from germline, CDR1 is ENHRY and CDR2 is SYGVKD. V was cut by 1 base and J by 1 base, with 5 bases left in between. CDR3 sequence (DNA): TGTGCCATCAGTGAGTGGTCTTCCTACGAGCAGTACTTC. Amino acids: CAISEWSSYEQYF.

This clonotype occurred a few times. The chain has TRBV20-1 and TRBJ2-3; 7 bases match TRBD2. CDR3 length: 15 amino acids. Germline trimming cut 5 bases from V and 4 bases from J; bases unmatched to any gene: 12. From germline, CDR1 is DFQATT and CDR2 SNEGSKA (reference sequence). Here the CDR3 reads CSAWSRRLASDTQYF. CDR3 bases: TGCAGTGCTTGGAGCCGTCGACTAGCCTCAGATACGCAGTATTTT.

This clonotype was observed a handful of times. The rearrangement links TRBV12-3 or TRBV12-4 to TRBJ1-2; 7 bases are shared with TRBD1. The V segment lost 6 bases and the J segment 6 bases; nucleotides outside the gene matches: 16. The CDR3 has 16 amino acids. The CDR3 region has the DNA TGTGCCAGCAGGCCCACCGGACAGGAAGGAAGGGATGGCTACACCTTC. Protein product: CASRPTGQEGRDGYTF.

This rearrangement joins TRBV20-1 to TRBJ2-7, with TRBD1 identical over 9 bases. V lost 1 base and J lost 2; bases outside the gene matches: 3. Per the germline V gene, CDR1 is DFQATT and CDR2 is SNEGSKA (reference sequence). The CDR3 loop spans 14 amino acids. The CDR3 here is CSARVGDRAYEQYF. The CDR3 coding sequence is TGCAGTGCTAGAGTTGGGGACAGGGCCTACGAGCAGTACTTC.

This clonotype has more than one count but fewer than ten. The rearrangement joins TRBV10-3 to TRBJ1-1; tentatively, D is TRBD1 (5 bases). Germline V lookup: CDR1 ENHRY, CDR2 SYGVKD. This CDR3 is 15 amino acids long. Trimming shortened V by 0 bases and J by 1 base, and 9 bases separated the two germline ends. CDR3 residues: CAISESAGTNTEAFF. In DNA form, the CDR3 reads TGTGCCATCAGTGAGTCTGCAGGGACGAACACTGAAGCTTTCTTT.

This chain uses TRBV10-3 with TRBJ1-1, with 9 bases matching TRBD1. The CDR3 is 16 residues long. Germline CDR1 and CDR2: ENHRY and SYGVKD. V shed 4 bases, J shed 3 bases, and the junction held 9 bases outside the gene matches. This CDR3 is CAISGVGTGLYTEAFF. For the CDR3, the DNA is TGTGCCATCAGTGGGGTGGGGACAGGGCTTTACACTGAAGCTTTCTTT.

The chain recombines TRBV2 with TRBJ2-1; tentatively, D is TRBD2 (5 bases). V lost 7 bases, J lost 4 bases, and 8 bases lay in between. Germline V gives CDR1 SNHLY, CDR2 FYNNEI. The CDR3 is made up of 12 amino acids. CDR3 in DNA: TGTGCCAGCACAGGACTGTACAATGAGCAGTTCTTC. Translation: CASTGLYNEQFF. The whole variable domain, filled in from reference TRBV2 and TRBJ2-1, reads EPEVTQTPSHQVTQMGQEVILRCVPISNHLYFYWYRQILGQKVEFLVSFYNNEISEKSEIFDDQFSVERPDGSNFTLKIRSTKLEDSAMYFCASTGLYNEQFFGPGTRLTVL.

This chain joins TRBV5-6 and TRBJ1-1, with 8 positions matching TRBD1. CDR1 SGHDT and CDR2 YYEEEE come from the germline V gene. The CDR3 spans 15 residues. The junction had 9 bases not matched to a gene; V was cut back by 4 bases and J by 4 bases. In nucleotides, the CDR3 is TGTGCCAGCAGCCATCGACAGGGGAGGGGCACTGAAGCTTTCTTT. Translating gives CASSHRQGRGTEAFF.

The chain couples TRBV7-3 to TRBJ2-1; D is unclear. CDR1 is SGHTA and CDR2 is FQGTGA in the germline V gene. Trimming shortened V by 5 bases and J by 8 bases, and 16 bases separated the two germline ends. The CDR3 extends over 14 amino acids. The CDR3 sequence: CASSGSSSRDEQFF. The CDR3 nucleotides read TGTGCCAGCAGCGGGTCTTCATCACGTGATGAGCAGTTCTTC.

In its sample, this clonotype was seen a few times. The gene calls are TRBV10-3 and TRBJ2-1; 8 bases agree with TRBD2. J lost 6 bases, V lost 5 bases, and 6 bases had no gene match. The CDR3 totals 14 residues. CDR1 and CDR2 (germline): ENHRY, SYGVKD. The DNA of the CDR3 is TGTGCCATCAGTACGGGACTAGGGCTCAATGAGCAGTTCTTC. It encodes CAISTGLGLNEQFF.

The J gene is TRBJ1-2, the V gene TRBV5-6, with D unclear. The V end lost 4 bases, the J end lost 3 bases, and 7 bases lay between the germline ends. Germline V gene data show CDR1 as SGHDT and CDR2 as YYEEEE. This CDR3 contains 12 residues. The CDR3 spells CASSRSDYGYTF. In nucleotides, the CDR3 is TGTGCCAGCAGCCGGTCCGACTATGGCTACACCTTC.

V usage is TRBV12-3 or TRBV12-4 and J usage is TRBJ2-5, with D perhaps matching TRBD2 (5 bases). This CDR3 region has 16 residues. Trimming left V 7 bases short and J 3 bases short, with 21 bases between. The CDR3 DNA reads TGTGCCAGCACCCAAAATCGTCCGGGATCCGAAGAGACCCAGTACTTC. Translation: CASTQNRPGSEETQYF.

The chain combines TRBV7-2 with TRBJ2-7, with a tentative D call TRBD1 (6 bases). CDR1 and CDR2 from the germline V gene are SGHTA and FQGNSA. This CDR3 comprises 13 residues. Trimming shortened V by 5 bases and J by 0 bases, and 8 bases separated the two germline ends. The chain's CDR3 is CASSAQGSYEQYF. The CDR3 DNA follows: TGTGCCAGCAGCGCACAGGGCTCCTACGAGCAGTACTTC. Filled out from reference TRBV7-2 and TRBJ2-7, the complete variable domain reads GAGVSQSPSNKVTEKGKDVELRCDPISGHTALYWYRQSLGQGLEFLIYFQGNSAPDKSGLPSDRFSAERTGGSVSTLTIQRTQQEDSAVYLCASSAQGSYEQYFGPGTRLTVT.

This clonotype was observed at least ten times. The J gene is TRBJ2-1, the V gene TRBV29-1; 11 positions agree with TRBD2. Germline V gene sequence: CDR1 SQVTM, CDR2 ANQGSEA. CDR3 length: 18 amino acids. V shed 3 bases, J shed 0 bases, and the junction held 10 bases outside the gene matches. CDR3 sequence (DNA): TGCAGCGTTGACCATCTAGCGGGAGGTCCGAGCTCCTACAATGAGCAGTTCTTC. Amino acid sequence: CSVDHLAGGPSSYNEQFF.

The V call is TRBV20-1, the J call TRBJ2-1, with D perhaps assigned TRBD1 or TRBD2 (5 bases each). The germline V and J ends were trimmed by 6 bases and 7 bases, with 16 bases remaining between them. The CDR3 has 13 amino acids. Germline-derived CDR1 and CDR2 are DFQATT and SNEGSKA (reference sequence). The DNA of the CDR3 is TGCAGTGCACTCCGGGGCAGTGCAAATGAGCAGTTCTTC. Its translation: CSALRGSANEQFF.

The J gene is TRBJ2-5, the V gene TRBV7-9, with D tentatively TRBD1 or TRBD2 (5 bases each). Trimming removed 8 bases at V and 4 bases at J, with 17 bases between. This CDR3 contains 14 residues. CDR1 SEHNR and CDR2 FQNEAQ come from the germline V gene (reference sequence). The CDR3 DNA sequence: TGTGCCAGCGGGAGCAGGGAGAGTGTAGAGACCCAGTACTTC. Translated, it gives CASGSRESVETQYF.

This clonotype showed up just a few times. The V call is TRBV5-6, the J call TRBJ1-3, with D unresolved. The CDR3 totals 16 residues. Germline values: CDR1 SGHDT, CDR2 YYEEEE. V lost 3 bases and J lost 1, with 14 bases in between. The CDR3 DNA reads as TGTGCCAGCAGCTCATTTCTAGGTGTGTCTGGAAACACCATATATTTT. This translates into CASSSFLGVSGNTIYF.

This clonotype was picked up many times. V is TRBV9 and J is TRBJ2-1; 8 nucleotides line up with TRBD2. With 0 bases clipped from V and 3 bases from J, the junction kept 5 bases outside the gene matches. CDR1 is SGDLS, CDR2 YYNGEE, per germline. CDR3 size: 16 residues. In DNA, the CDR3 is TGTGCCAGCAGCGTAGGTTCCAGCGGGGGCTACAATGAGCAGTTCTTC. It translates to CASSVGSSGGYNEQFF. Drawing the rest from reference TRBV9 and TRBJ2-1, the complete variable domain is DSGVTQTPKHLITATGQRVTLRCSPRSGDLSVYWYQQSLDQGLQFLIQYYNGEERAKGNILERFSAQQFPDLHSELNLSSLELGDSALYFCASSVGSSGGYNEQFFGPGTRLTVL.

This clonotype has just a few counts. V usage is TRBV27 and J usage is TRBJ1-2; 8 bases line up with TRBD1. V dropped 6 bases and J dropped 4; count of bases not matched to a gene: 10. The CDR3 is made up of 15 amino acids. Germline CDR1 and CDR2: MNHEY and SMNVEV (reference sequence). DNA for the CDR3: TGTGCCAGCAGCCTGGACAGGGAAAGAATCTATGGCTACACCTTC. This translates into CASSLDRERIYGYTF.

This clonotype occurred many times. The chain is built from TRBV20-1 and TRBJ1-1; D might be TRBD1 (5 bases). Germline CDR1 and CDR2: DFQATT and SNEGSKA (reference sequence). CDR3 length: 13 residues. V lost 4 bases, J lost 0 bases, and 9 bases lay in between. The CDR3 spells CSAMGPMNTEAFF. CDR3 nucleotides: TGCAGTGCTATGGGACCGATGAACACTGAAGCTTTCTTT.

This clonotype showed up just a few times. V gene TRBV11-2 combines with J gene TRBJ2-6; D is perhaps TRBD1 or TRBD2 (5 bases each). The CDR3 spans 18 residues. V shed 2 bases and J shed 4 bases, with 18 bases lying between them. Per germline, CDR1 SGHAT and CDR2 FQNNGV. CDR3 DNA sequence: TGTGCCAGCAGCTTAAGGGGACCGCCCCCTTCCGGGGCCAACGTCCTGACTTTC. Translated: CASSLRGPPPSGANVLTF.